This T cell receptor beta chain appears in the sequencing data of a study of OX40 agonist ivuxolimab in advanced cancers. As for the study in general: Patients were treated with ivuxolimab, an agonistic anti-OX40 (CD134) antibody.

Trimming shortened V by 3 bases and J by 0 bases, and 15 bases separated the two germline ends. Germline CDR1 reads LNHNV; CDR2 reads YYDKDF (reference sequence). The CDR3 spans 16 residues. The data were produced by immunoSEQ multiplex PCR, yet TCRdb's version contains in-frame clones alone and is incomplete. The table includes about 50,000 clones, 60% to 80% detected once. Source: CD4+ or CD8+ T cells sorted from blood, taken in a trial of the OX40 agonist ivuxolimab. V is TRBV15 and J is TRBJ2-7; D is perhaps TRBD1 (6 bases). The source of this sequence is an adult with an advanced solid tumor such as melanoma, head and neck, liver or kidney cancer. CDR3 sequence reads: CATSRTGTPNSYEQYF. In nucleotides, the CDR3 is TGTGCCACCAGCAGGACCGGGACACCGAACTCCTACGAGCAGTACTTC.